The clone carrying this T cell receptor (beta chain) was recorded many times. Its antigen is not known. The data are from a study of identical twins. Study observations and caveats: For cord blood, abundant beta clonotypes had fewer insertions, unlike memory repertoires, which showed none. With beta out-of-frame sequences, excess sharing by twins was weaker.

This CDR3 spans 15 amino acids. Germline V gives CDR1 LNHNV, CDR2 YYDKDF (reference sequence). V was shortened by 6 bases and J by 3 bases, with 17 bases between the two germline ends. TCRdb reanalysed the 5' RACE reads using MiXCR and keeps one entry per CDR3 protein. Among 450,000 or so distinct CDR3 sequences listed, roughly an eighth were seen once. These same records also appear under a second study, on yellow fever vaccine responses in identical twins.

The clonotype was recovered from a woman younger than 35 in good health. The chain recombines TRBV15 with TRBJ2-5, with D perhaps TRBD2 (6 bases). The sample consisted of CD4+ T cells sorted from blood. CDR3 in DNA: TGTGCCACCAGTAAGGATAGCGGCTCGAAAGAGACCCAGTACTTC. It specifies CATSKDSGSKETQYF.